The 22 T cell receptor beta chains in this list originate from one sample, sequenced in a study of T cells in Graves' hyperthyroidism and ophthalmopathy. From RNA transcripts, TCR beta CDR3 regions were amplified. First-round RT-PCR of the TCR CDR3 relied on the HTBI primer set. TCRdb redid the calling of the multiplex PCR reads with MiXCR, one entry per CDR3 protein. The sample lists 400,000 or so distinct CDR3 sequences, about 14% seen once, with around 20% in the top ten. Source material: blood. These receptors were obtained from a woman in her thirties with Graves' ophthalmopathy.

CDR3 nucleotides: TGTGCCAGCAGCTTTTCTGGACTAGCGGGGGCACAAGATACGCAGTATTTT. It codes for CASSFSGLAGAQDTQYF. V usage is TRBV13 and J usage is TRBJ2-3, with TRBD2 matching over 13 bases. Germline V gene data show CDR1 as PRHDT and CDR2 as FYEKMQ (reference sequence). This CDR3 spans 17 amino acids. J gave up 5 bases and V 3 bases, and 8 bases lay outside the gene matches.

This clonotype was observed many times. In nucleotides, the CDR3 is TGCAGTGCTATGGGCAGAATCAACAATCAGCCCCAGCATTTT. This translates into CSAMGRINNQPQHF. The J gene is TRBJ1-5, the V gene TRBV20-1; D is ambiguous. Trimming stripped 4 bases from V and 3 bases from J, with 13 bases between. The CDR3 has 14 amino acids. Germline V gives CDR1 DFQATT, CDR2 SNEGSKA (reference sequence).

This clonotype was seen many times. This chain joins TRBV2 and TRBJ2-7; 9 nucleotides agree with TRBD1. Looked up from germline, CDR1 is SNHLY and CDR2 is FYNNEI. V lost 6 bases to trimming and J lost 2 bases; unmatched junction nucleotides: 8. The CDR3 is 15 residues long. The DNA for the CDR3 is TGTGCCAGCAGAGCGACTGGGACAGGGACCTACGAGCAGTACTTC. Translated, it gives CASRATGTGTYEQYF.

Many counts were recorded for this clonotype. The chain carries TRBV10-1 and TRBJ1-1; D is perhaps TRBD1 (5 bases). Germline V gene data show CDR1 as WNHNN and CDR2 as SYGVQD (reference sequence). Trimming left V 8 bases short and J 0 bases short, with 10 bases between. The CDR3 contains 13 residues. CDR3: CASARGMNTEAFF. In nucleotides, the CDR3 is TGCGCCAGCGCAAGGGGCATGAACACTGAAGCTTTCTTT.

This clonotype showed up many times. The rearrangement joins TRBV6-1 to TRBJ2-5; a weak D match, TRBD2 (6 bases). Germline V CDR1 and CDR2: MNHNS, SASEGT. V gave up 7 bases and J gave up 5 bases, with 14 bases separating them. This CDR3 spans 13 amino acids. In DNA form, the CDR3 reads TGTGCCAGCACCGCCTGGGCGGGGGAGACCCAGTACTTC. The encoded protein is CASTAWAGETQYF.

This clonotype was seen more than once but under ten times. The rearrangement joins TRBV6-1 to TRBJ2-5; D is unclear. The CDR3 has 15 residues. V shed 4 bases and J shed 5 bases, with 17 bases lying between them. The germline CDR1 and CDR2 sequences are MNHNS and SASEGT. The CDR3 sequence: CASSATHFFDETQYF. As DNA, the CDR3 is TGTGCCAGCAGTGCAACCCACTTTTTTGATGAGACCCAGTACTTC.

This clonotype came up a few times. The CDR3 spells CASPSSYNEQFF. The CDR3 DNA is TGTGCCAGCCCCAGCTCCTACAATGAGCAGTTCTTC. The chain is built from TRBV6-1 and TRBJ2-1; D unresolved. CDR3 length: 12 amino acids. Between the trimmed V and J ends, which lost 8 bases and 0 bases, there was a span of 5 bases. Per germline, CDR1 MNHNS and CDR2 SASEGT.

This clonotype has ten or more counts. This chain connects TRBV18 to TRBJ2-7, with unresolved D. Deletions cut 0 bases from V and 1 base from J, with 4 bases between. This CDR3 is 13 amino acids long. CDR1 and CDR2 from the germline V gene are KGHSH and LQKENI. The CDR3 region has the DNA TGTGCCAGCTCACCACCGGATTCCTACGAGCAGTACTTC. Protein sequence: CASSPPDSYEQYF.

This clonotype was picked up many times. The chain links TRBV2 to TRBJ1-2; D is possibly TRBD1 (5 bases). CDR3 size: 13 residues. Trimming removed 8 bases at V and 5 bases at J, with 15 bases between. From germline, CDR1 is SNHLY and CDR2 FYNNEI. CDR3 sequence (DNA): TGTGCCAGCGTACAGGTTCTTCGGTATGGCTACACCTTC. It is translated as CASVQVLRYGYTF.

The chain is built from TRBV7-2 and TRBJ1-1; 9 bases line up with TRBD1. Germline CDR1 and CDR2: SGHTA and FQGNSA. Losses at the gene ends were 6 bases for V and 5 bases for J; bases not matched to a gene: 7. This CDR3 contains 14 residues. The CDR3 DNA reads TGTGCCAGCAGTGACAGGGGGGGAAGAACTGAAGCTTTCTTT. Its translation is CASSDRGGRTEAFF.

Many counts were recorded for this clonotype. The chain links TRBV13 to TRBJ1-1; perhaps TRBD1 as D (5 bases). Trimming pared 5 bases from V and 5 bases from J, leaving 15 bases between. The CDR3 contains 14 residues. The germline CDR1 and CDR2 sequences are PRHDT and FYEKMQ (reference sequence). The CDR3 coding sequence is TGTGCCAGCAGCGTTCAGGGCCCCGGGACTGAAGCTTTCTTT. This translates into CASSVQGPGTEAFF. Full variable domain (rest looked up from reference TRBV13 and TRBJ1-1): AAGVIQSPRHLIKEKRETATLKCYPIPRHDTVYWYQQGPGQDPQFLISFYEKMQSDKGSIPDRFSAQQFSDYHSELNMSSLELGDSALYFCASSVQGPGTEAFFGQGTRLTVV.

This chain connects TRBV2 to TRBJ2-5; D may be TRBD1 or TRBD2 (5 bases each). This CDR3 region has 17 residues. The V gene lost 11 bases and the J gene lost 1 base, with 26 bases spanning the gap. The germline gives CDR1 SNHLY, CDR2 FYNNEI. The CDR3 sequence is CARREEPRDGPQETQYF. The CDR3 nucleotides read TGTGCCCGCCGTGAAGAGCCTAGGGACGGGCCCCAAGAGACCCAGTACTTC.

In this sample, this clonotype turned up many times. V and J are TRBV30 and TRBJ2-6, with D possibly TRBD1 on 6 matching bases. The CDR3 is 15 residues long. Trimming stripped 5 bases from V and 2 bases from J, with 13 bases between. In germline, CDR1 is GTSNPN, CDR2 SVGIG (reference sequence). As DNA, the CDR3 is TGTGCCTGGGCGGATCCAGGGGCTGGGGCCAACGTCCTGACTTTC. Translated, it gives CAWADPGAGANVLTF.

This clonotype was picked up many times. The V gene is TRBV2, the J gene TRBJ1-1; D unresolved. Germline V gene lookup returns CDR1 SNHLY and CDR2 FYNNEI. The CDR3 runs 11 residues. V lost 9 bases and J lost 5, with 10 bases in between. Here the CDR3 DNA reads TGTGCCAGTTTGAGGCGGACTGAAGCTTTCTTT. It is translated as CASLRRTEAFF.

This chain uses TRBV6-1 with TRBJ1-6; the D gene is possibly TRBD1 (5 bases). Germline lookup yields CDR1 MNHNS and CDR2 SASEGT. This CDR3 spans 16 amino acids. Trimming shortened V by 1 base and J by 0 bases, and 7 bases separated the two germline ends. CDR3 nucleotides: TGTGCCAGCAGTGAAGGGGGCCTCTCCTATAATTCACCCCTCCACTTT. This translates into CASSEGGLSYNSPLHF.

The chain combines TRBV6-1 with TRBJ2-5; TRBD2 matches at 7 bases. This CDR3 has 14 amino acids. CDR1 and CDR2 from the germline V gene are MNHNS and SASEGT. After removal of 4 bases from V and 3 bases from J, the junction contained 5 bases not matched to a gene. The CDR3 loop is CASSAGLVEETQYF. DNA of the CDR3: TGTGCCAGCAGTGCCGGACTAGTTGAAGAGACCCAGTACTTC.

Ten or more counts support this clonotype. The chain recombines TRBV7-3 with TRBJ2-5; perhaps D is TRBD1 or TRBD2 (5 bases each). Germline assignment: CDR1 SGHTA and CDR2 FQGTGA. There are 15 residues in the CDR3. V dropped 3 bases and J dropped 4 bases, with 15 bases sitting between them. CDR3 residues: CASSLTGAEGETQYF. The DNA for the CDR3 is TGTGCCAGCAGCTTGACCGGGGCTGAGGGAGAGACCCAGTACTTC.

Many counts were recorded for this clonotype. This chain uses TRBV12-3 or TRBV12-4 with TRBJ2-5; no clear D gene. CDR3 length equals 13 residues. V lost 3 bases to trimming and J lost 3 bases, with 8 bases between them. CDR3 DNA: TGTGCCAGCAGTTTCGTTAGGAAAGAGACCCAGTACTTC. Protein product: CASSFVRKETQYF.

The sample holds a few counts of this clonotype. J is TRBJ1-1 and V is TRBV7-9; maybe TRBD1 (5 bases). The CDR3 runs to 12 residues. Germline CDR1 and CDR2: SEHNR and FQNEAQ (reference sequence). Trimming pared 3 bases from V and 7 bases from J, leaving 9 bases between. The DNA of the CDR3 is TGTGCCAGCAGCTTCCTCAGGGATGAAGCTTTCTTT. Translation: CASSFLRDEAFF.

This clonotype appeared many times. V and J are TRBV5-8 and TRBJ1-5; no definite D call. This CDR3 has 14 amino acids. CDR1 and CDR2 from the germline V gene are SGHTS and YDEGEE. The V end was cut by 0 bases, the J end by 5 bases, with 9 bases between. The DNA for the CDR3 is TGTGCCAGCAGCTTGGAGCGACGGGATCAGCCCCAGCATTTT. Its translation is CASSLERRDQPQHF.

There are a few counts of this clonotype. V gene TRBV4-2 combines with J gene TRBJ2-1, with TRBD2 matching 11 bases. CDR1 is LGHNA, CDR2 YNFKEQ, per germline. V was pared by 4 bases and J by 9 bases, with 8 bases of the junction left unmatched. The CDR3 runs to 15 residues. In nucleotides, the CDR3 is TGTGCCAGCAGCCCATATAGCGGGGGGGCAGTTGAGCAGTTCTTC. Its protein is CASSPYSGGAVEQFF.

Only a few counts were recorded for this clonotype. J is TRBJ2-2 and V is TRBV5-1; TRBD1 is a possible D gene (6 bases). Germline V gene data show CDR1 as SGHRS and CDR2 as YFSETQ. Trimming removed 4 bases from V and 7 bases from J, with 20 bases in between. This CDR3 contains 16 residues. The CDR3 DNA reads as TGCGCCAGCAGCCTGCAAACAGGGTCTCTGGTCGGGGAGCTGTTTTTT. Residues: CASSLQTGSLVGELFF. Variable domain in full (rest from reference TRBV5-1 and TRBJ2-2): KAGVTQTPRYLIKTRGQQVTLSCSPISGHRSVSWYQQTPGQGLQFLFEYFSETQRNKGNFPGRFSGRQFSNSRSEMNVSTLELGDSALYLCASSLQTGSLVGELFFGEGSRLTVL.